This paragraph reports one T cell receptor beta chain. This record comes from a study of T cell responses to AZD1222 COVID-19 vaccine. The germline V gene encodes CDR1 MGHRA and CDR2 YSYEKL. The V end lost 1 base, the J end lost 1 base, and 11 bases lay between the germline ends. The CDR3 contains 16 residues. TCRdb's copy holds only in-frame clones and misses some; the assay was immunoSEQ multiplex PCR. The profile shows nearly 95,000 clones, about 90% of them singletons. V is TRBV4-1 and J is TRBJ2-1; the D is unclear. Material: peripheral blood, obtained on day 0 of AZD1222 vaccination. The clonotype was recovered from an adult in good health. Written as DNA, the CDR3 is TGCGCCAGCAGCCAAGTATTTGCCGGATCCTACAATGAGCAGTTCTTC. This codes for CASSQVFAGSYNEQFF.